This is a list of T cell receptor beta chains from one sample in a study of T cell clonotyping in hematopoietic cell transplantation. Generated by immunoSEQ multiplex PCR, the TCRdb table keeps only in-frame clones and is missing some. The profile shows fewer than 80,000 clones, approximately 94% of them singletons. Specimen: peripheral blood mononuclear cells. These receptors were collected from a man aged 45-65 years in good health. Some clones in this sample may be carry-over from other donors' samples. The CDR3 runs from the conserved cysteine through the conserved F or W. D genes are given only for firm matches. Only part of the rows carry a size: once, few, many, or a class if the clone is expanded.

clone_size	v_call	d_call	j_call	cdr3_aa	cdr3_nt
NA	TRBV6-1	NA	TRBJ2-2	CVNSRRTGELFF	TGTGTCAATTCGAGGCGTACCGGGGAGCTGTTTTTT
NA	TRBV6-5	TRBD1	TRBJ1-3	CASSQGQGAHTIYF	TGTGCCAGCAGCCAAGGGCAGGGGGCACACACCATATATTTT
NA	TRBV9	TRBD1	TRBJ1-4	CASSVGDRVTSEKLFF	TGTGCCAGCAGCGTAGGGGACAGGGTTACTAGCGAAAAACTGTTTTTT
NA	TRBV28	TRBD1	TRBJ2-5	CASEGGVRGETQYF	TGTGCCAGCGAAGGGGGCGTTAGGGGAGAGACCCAGTACTTC
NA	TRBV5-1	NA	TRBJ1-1	CASSLFTGRLGDTEAFF	TGCGCCAGCAGCTTGTTCACAGGGAGGCTTGGGGACACTGAAGCTTTCTTT
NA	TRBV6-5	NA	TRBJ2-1	CASSYSSGNEQFF	TGTGCCAGCAGTTACTCCTCGGGCAATGAGCAGTTCTTC
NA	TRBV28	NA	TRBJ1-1	CASSLRQTEAFF	TGTGCCAGCAGTTTGAGGCAGACTGAAGCTTTCTTT
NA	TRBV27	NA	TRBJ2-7	CASSLGATSYEQYF	TGTGCCAGCTCACTCGGAGCAACCTCCTACGAGCAGTACTTC
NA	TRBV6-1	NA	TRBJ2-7	CASSEGYVVEQYF	TGTGCCAGCAGTGAGGGGTATGTAGTCGAGCAGTACTTC
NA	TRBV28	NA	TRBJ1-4	CASSGTGPEKLFF	TGTGCCAGCAGTGGAACAGGGCCCGAAAAACTGTTTTTT
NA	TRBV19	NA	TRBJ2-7	CASSVGSSYEQYF	TGTGCCAGTAGTGTCGGGAGCTCCTACGAGCAGTACTTC
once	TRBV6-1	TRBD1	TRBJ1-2	CASSGQGYNYGYTF	TGTGCCAGCAGTGGACAGGGCTATAACTATGGCTACACCTTC
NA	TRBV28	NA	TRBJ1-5	CASSVILIGFQPQHF	TGTGCCAGCAGTGTTATACTGATTGGTTTTCAGCCCCAGCATTTT
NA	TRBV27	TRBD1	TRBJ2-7	CASSFDRGSEQYF	TGTGCCAGCAGTTTTGACAGGGGGAGTGAGCAGTACTTC
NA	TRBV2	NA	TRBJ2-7	CASSSGAGGAYEQYF	TGTGCCAGCAGTTCGGGGGCAGGGGGAGCCTACGAGCAGTACTTC
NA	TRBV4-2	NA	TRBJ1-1	CASSQSPATEAFF	TGTGCCAGCAGCCAAAGCCCTGCAACTGAAGCTTTCTTT
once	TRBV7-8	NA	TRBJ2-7	CASSPTTVPFGEQYF	TGTGCCAGCAGCCCCACTACCGTCCCCTTCGGCGAGCAGTACTTC
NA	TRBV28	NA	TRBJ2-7	CASGISSGGPYYEQYF	TGTGCCAGCGGTATCTCTTCCGGAGGGCCATACTACGAGCAGTACTTC
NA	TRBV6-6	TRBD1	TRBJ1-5	CASSYSPGRGNQPQHF	TGTGCCAGCAGTTACTCCCCGGGCAGGGGGAATCAGCCCCAGCATTTT
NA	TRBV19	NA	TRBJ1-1	CASTSIRTVMNTEAFF	TGTGCCAGTACCTCAATACGGACAGTCATGAACACTGAAGCTTTCTTT
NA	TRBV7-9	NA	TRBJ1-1	CASSPPTGGGYTEAFF	TGTGCCAGCAGTCCGCCGACGGGGGGCGGGTACACTGAAGCTTTCTTT
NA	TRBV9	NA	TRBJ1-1	CASSVGIQGTEAFF	TGTGCCAGCAGCGTAGGGATTCAGGGCACTGAAGCTTTCTTT
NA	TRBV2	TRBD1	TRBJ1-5	CASRRDRGDNQPQHF	TGTGCCAGTAGAAGGGACAGGGGAGATAATCAGCCCCAGCATTTT
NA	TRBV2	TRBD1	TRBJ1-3	CASSGGTAGNTIYF	TGTGCCAGCAGTGGAGGGACAGCTGGAAACACCATATATTTT
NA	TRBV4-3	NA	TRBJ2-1	CASSRSGTGEQFF	TGCGCCAGCAGCCGATCGGGCACCGGTGAGCAGTTCTTC
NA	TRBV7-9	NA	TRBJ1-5	CASSFRGDLPRVFQPQHF	TGTGCCAGCAGCTTTAGAGGGGACCTCCCTAGGGTTTTTCAGCCCCAGCATTTT
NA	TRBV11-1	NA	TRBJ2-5	CASSSRAEETQYF	TGTGCCAGCAGCTCTAGAGCAGAAGAGACCCAGTACTTC
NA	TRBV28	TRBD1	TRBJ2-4	CASSLYGQGALAKNIQYF	TGTGCCAGCAGTTTATACGGACAGGGGGCTTTAGCCAAAAACATTCAGTACTTC
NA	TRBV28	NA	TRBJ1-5	CASSPGTYHSNQPQHF	TGTGCCAGCAGTCCCGGGACATACCATAGCAATCAGCCCCAGCATTTT
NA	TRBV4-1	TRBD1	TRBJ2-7	CASSQDKSTGQPYEQYF	TGCGCCAGCAGCCAAGATAAGTCGACAGGGCAACCCTACGAGCAGTACTTC
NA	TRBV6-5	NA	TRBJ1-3	CASSGVQSGGNTIYF	TGTGCCAGCAGTGGGGTGCAATCAGGTGGAAACACCATATATTTT
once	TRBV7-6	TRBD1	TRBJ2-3	CASSSAGGYASTDTQYF	TGTGCCAGCAGCTCGGCAGGGGGTTATGCTAGCACAGATACGCAGTATTTT
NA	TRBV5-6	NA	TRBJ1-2	CASSQVLNYGYTF	TGTGCCAGCAGCCAGGTCCTGAACTATGGCTACACCTTC
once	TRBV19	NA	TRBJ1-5	CASSMMASGQPQHF	TGTGCCAGTAGTATGATGGCATCGGGACAGCCCCAGCATTTT
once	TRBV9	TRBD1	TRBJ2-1	CASSVMGQGYDEQFF	TGTGCCAGCAGCGTGATGGGACAGGGATACGATGAGCAGTTCTTC
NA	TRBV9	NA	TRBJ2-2	CASSVSQNTGELFF	TGTGCCAGCAGCGTCTCCCAGAACACCGGGGAGCTGTTTTTT
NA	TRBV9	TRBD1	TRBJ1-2	CASSVGTGDYGYTF	TGTGCCAGCAGCGTTGGGACAGGGGACTATGGCTACACCTTC
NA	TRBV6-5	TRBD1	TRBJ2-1	CASRGTAYNEQFF	TGTGCCAGCAGGGGGACAGCCTACAATGAGCAGTTCTTC
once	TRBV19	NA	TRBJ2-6	CASSMVGANVLTF	TGTGCCAGTAGTATGGTCGGGGCCAACGTCCTGACTTTC
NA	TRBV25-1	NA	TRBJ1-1	CASRVNTEAFF	TGTGCCAGTCGAGTGAACACTGAAGCTTTCTTT